This T cell receptor beta chain was profiled in a study of shared clonotypes between healthy human individuals. V was shortened by 6 bases and J by 5 bases, with 7 bases between the two germline ends. Germline V gene lookup returns CDR1 MDHEN and CDR2 SYDVKM. The CDR3 is 12 residues long. TCRdb's table, derived via immunoSEQ multiplex PCR, lists solely in-frame clones and lacks some. The table records some 2,500,000 clones, over 85% of them present only once. In the case of this clone: The sample contains more than one DNA sequence encoding this CDR3.

The clonotype was recovered from a man between 18 and 35 years old in good health. Some clones in this sample may be carry-over from other donors' samples. The chain recombines TRBV28 with TRBJ2-2; D is unresolved. The sequenced sample consisted of naive CD4+ T cells from PBMCs. Subset in this sample: CD45RA+ positively selected. The DNA for the CDR3 is TGTGCCAGCAGCTTACTAACCGGGGAGCTGTTTTTT. It specifies CASSLLTGELFF.